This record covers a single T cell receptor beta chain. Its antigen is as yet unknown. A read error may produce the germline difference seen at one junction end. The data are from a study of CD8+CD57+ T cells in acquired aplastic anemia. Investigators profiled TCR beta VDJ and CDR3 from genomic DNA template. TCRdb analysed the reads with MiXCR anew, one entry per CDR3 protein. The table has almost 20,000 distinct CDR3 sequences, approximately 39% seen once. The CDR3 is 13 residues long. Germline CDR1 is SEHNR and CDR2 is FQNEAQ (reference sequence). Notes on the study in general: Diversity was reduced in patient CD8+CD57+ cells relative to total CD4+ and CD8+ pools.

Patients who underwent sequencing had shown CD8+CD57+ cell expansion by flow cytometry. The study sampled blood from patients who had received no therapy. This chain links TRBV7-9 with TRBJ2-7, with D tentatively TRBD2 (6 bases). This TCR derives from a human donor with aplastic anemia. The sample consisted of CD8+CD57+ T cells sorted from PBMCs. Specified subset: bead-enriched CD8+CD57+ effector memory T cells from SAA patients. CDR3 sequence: CASSLAWDLPWWF. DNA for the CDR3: TGTGCCAGCAGCTTGGCCTGGGACTTACCCTGGTGGTTC.